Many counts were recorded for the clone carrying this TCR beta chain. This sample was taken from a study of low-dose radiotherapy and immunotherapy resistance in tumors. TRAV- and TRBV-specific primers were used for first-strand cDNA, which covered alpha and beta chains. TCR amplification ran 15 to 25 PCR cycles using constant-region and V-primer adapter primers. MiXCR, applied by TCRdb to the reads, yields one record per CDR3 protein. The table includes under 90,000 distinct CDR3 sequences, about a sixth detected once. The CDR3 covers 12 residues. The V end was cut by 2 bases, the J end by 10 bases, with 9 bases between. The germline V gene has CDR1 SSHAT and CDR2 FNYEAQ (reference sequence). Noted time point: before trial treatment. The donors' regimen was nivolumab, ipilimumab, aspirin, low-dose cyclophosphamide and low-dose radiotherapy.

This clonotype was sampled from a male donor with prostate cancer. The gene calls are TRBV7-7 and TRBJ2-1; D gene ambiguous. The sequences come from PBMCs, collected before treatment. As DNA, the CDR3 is TGTGCCAGCAGCTTACCTCAAGGGGAGCAGTTCTTC. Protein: CASSLPQGEQFF.